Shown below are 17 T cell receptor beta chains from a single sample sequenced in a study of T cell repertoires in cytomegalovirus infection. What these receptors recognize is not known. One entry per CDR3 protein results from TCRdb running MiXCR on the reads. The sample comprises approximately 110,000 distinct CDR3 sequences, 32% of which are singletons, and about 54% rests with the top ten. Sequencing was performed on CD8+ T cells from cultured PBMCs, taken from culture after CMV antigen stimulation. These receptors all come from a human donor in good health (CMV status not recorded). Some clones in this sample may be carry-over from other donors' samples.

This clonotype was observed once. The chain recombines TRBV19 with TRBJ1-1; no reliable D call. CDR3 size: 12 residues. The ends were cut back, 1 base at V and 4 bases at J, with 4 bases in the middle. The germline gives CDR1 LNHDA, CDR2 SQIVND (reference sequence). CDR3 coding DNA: TGTGCCAGTAGTATAGGGGCCACTGAAGCTTTCTTT. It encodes CASSIGATEAFF.

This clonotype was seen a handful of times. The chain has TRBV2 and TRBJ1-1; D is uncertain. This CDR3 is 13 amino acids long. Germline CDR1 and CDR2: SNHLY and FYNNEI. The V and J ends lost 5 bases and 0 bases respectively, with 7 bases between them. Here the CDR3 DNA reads TGTGCCAGCAGTTCCGATCTGAACACTGAAGCTTTCTTT. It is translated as CASSSDLNTEAFF. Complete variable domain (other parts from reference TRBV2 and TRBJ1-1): EPEVTQTPSHQVTQMGQEVILRCVPISNHLYFYWYRQILGQKVEFLVSFYNNEISEKSEIFDDQFSVERPDGSNFTLKIRSTKLEDSAMYFCASSSDLNTEAFFGQGTRLTVV.

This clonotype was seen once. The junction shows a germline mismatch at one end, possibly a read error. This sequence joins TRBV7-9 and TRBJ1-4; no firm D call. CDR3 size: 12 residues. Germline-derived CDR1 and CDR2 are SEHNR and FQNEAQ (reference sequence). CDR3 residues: CDSSREPEKLFF. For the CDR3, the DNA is TGTGACAGCAGCCGCGAACCTGAAAAACTGTTTTTT.

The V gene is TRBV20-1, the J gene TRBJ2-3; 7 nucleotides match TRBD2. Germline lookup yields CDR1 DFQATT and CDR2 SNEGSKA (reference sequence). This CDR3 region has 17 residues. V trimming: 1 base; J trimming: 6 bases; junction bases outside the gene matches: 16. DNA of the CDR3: TGCAGTGCTAGAGGATGGGCTAGCGGACGAGAGGGTGATACGCAGTATTTT. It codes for CSARGWASGREGDTQYF.

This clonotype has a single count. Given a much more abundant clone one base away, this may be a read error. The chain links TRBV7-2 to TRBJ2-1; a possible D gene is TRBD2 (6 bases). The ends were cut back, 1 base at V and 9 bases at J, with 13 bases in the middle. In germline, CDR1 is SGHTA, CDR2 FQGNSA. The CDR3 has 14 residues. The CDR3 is CASSLGGEVFEQFF. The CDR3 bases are TGTGCCAGCAGCTTAGGAGGGGAGGTATTTGAGCAGTTCTTC.

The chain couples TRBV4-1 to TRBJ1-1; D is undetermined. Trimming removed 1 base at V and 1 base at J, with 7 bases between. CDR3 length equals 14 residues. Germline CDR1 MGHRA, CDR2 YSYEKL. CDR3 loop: CASSQGSSNTEAFF. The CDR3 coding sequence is TGCGCCAGCAGCCAAGGCTCATCGAACACTGAAGCTTTCTTT.

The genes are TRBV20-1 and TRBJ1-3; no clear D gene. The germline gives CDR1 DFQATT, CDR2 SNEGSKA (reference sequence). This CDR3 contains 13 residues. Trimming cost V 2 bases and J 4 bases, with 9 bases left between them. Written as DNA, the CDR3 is TGCAGTGCTAGAAGCTCTAGGGGAAACACCATATATTTT. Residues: CSARSSRGNTIYF.

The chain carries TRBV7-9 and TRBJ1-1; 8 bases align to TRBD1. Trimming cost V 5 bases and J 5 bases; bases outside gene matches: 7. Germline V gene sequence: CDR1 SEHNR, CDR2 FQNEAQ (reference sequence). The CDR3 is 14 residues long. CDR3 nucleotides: TGTGCCAGCAGCCCGGCAACAGGGGGAACTGAAGCTTTCTTT. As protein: CASSPATGGTEAFF. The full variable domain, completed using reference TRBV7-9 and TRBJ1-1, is DTGVSQNPRHKITKRGQNVTFRCDPISEHNRLYWYRQTLGQGPEFLTYFQNEAQLEKSRLLSDRFSAERPKGSFSTLEIQRTEQGDSAMYLCASSPATGGTEAFFGQGTRLTVV.

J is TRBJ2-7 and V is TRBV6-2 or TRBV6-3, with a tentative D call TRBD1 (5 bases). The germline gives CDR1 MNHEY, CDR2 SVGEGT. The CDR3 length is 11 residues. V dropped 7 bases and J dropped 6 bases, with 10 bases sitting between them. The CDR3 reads CASNWGAEQYF. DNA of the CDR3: TGTGCCAGCAACTGGGGCGCCGAGCAGTACTTC.

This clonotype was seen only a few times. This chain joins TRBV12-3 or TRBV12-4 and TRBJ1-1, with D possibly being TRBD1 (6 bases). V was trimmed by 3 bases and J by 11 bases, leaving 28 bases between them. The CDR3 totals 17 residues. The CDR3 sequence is CASSFGMDSRVAANAFF. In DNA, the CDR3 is TGTGCCAGCAGTTTTGGAATGGACAGCCGTGTTGCGGCGAACGCTTTCTTT.

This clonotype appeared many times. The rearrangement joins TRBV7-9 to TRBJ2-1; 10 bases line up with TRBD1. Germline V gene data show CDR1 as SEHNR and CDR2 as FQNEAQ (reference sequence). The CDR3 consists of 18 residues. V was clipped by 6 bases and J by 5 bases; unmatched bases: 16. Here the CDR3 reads CASREKFGSGQGNNEQFF. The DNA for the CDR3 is TGTGCCAGCAGGGAGAAATTTGGTTCGGGACAGGGGAACAATGAGCAGTTCTTC.

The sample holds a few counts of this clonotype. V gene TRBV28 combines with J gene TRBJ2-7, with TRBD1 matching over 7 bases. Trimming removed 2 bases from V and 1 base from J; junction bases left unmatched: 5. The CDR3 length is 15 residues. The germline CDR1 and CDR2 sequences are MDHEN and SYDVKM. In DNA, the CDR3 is TGTGCCAGCAGTTTAGCAGGGGGTTTTTCCTACGAGCAGTACTTC. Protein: CASSLAGGFSYEQYF. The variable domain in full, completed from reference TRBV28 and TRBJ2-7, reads DVKVTQSSRYLVKRTGEKVFLECVQDMDHENMFWYRQDPGLGLRLIYFSYDVKMKEKGDIPEGYSVSREKKERFSLILESASTNQTSMYLCASSLAGGFSYEQYFGPGTRLTVT.

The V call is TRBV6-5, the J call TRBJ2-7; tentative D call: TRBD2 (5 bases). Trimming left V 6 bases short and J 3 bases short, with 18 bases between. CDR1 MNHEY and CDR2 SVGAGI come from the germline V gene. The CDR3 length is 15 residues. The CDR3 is CASSETKSPYYEQYF. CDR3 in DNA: TGTGCCAGCAGCGAGACTAAATCCCCCTACTACGAGCAGTACTTC.

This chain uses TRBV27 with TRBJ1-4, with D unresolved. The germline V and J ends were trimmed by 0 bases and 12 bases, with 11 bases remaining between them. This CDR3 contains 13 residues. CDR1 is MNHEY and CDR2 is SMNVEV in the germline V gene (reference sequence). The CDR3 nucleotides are TGTGCCAGCAGTTTATCGAACGGACGAGAACTGTTTTTT. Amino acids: CASSLSNGRELFF. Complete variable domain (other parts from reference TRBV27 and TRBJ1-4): EAQVTQNPRYLITVTGKKLTVTCSQNMNHEYMSWYRQDPGLGLRQIYYSMNVEVTDKGDVPEGYKVSRKEKRNFPLILESPSPNQTSLYFCASSLSNGRELFFGSGTQLSVL.

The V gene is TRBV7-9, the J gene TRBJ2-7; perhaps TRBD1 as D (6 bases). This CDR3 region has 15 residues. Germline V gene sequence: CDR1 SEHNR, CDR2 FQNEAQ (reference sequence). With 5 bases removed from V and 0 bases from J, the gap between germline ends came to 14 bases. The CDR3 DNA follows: TGTGCCAGCAGCCTCGGACAGTATTACTCCTACGAGCAGTACTTC. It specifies CASSLGQYYSYEQYF.

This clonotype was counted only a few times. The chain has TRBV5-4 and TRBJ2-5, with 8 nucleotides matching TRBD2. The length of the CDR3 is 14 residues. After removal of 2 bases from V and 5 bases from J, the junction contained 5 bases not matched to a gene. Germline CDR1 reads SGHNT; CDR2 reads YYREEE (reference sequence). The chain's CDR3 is CASSFSGVVETQYF. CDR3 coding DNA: TGTGCCAGCAGCTTTAGCGGGGTAGTGGAGACCCAGTACTTC.

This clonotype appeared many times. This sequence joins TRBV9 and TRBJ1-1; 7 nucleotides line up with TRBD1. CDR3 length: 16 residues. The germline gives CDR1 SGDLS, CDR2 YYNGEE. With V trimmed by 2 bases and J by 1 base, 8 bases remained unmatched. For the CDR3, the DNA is TGTGCCAGCAGCGTGGCAAGGACAGGAGGGAACACTGAAGCTTTCTTT. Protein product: CASSVARTGGNTEAFF.